These T cell receptor beta chains were read from a single sample in a study of control samples from healthy donors and cancer patients. The data were produced by immunoSEQ multiplex PCR, yet TCRdb's version contains in-frame clones alone and is incomplete. Of 150,000 to 200,000 clones in the sample, approximately 86% are singletons; the top ten hold less than 2%. Sample: blood. The receptor source for this set is a man aged 18-30 years in good health. Both conserved end residues are part of each CDR3. The D gene is left open where the match is weak. Clone sizes are given selectively: once, few, many, or a class where the clone is expanded.

-	TRBV19	TRBJ2-1	TRBD2	TGTGCCAGTAGGCGGACTAGCGGGGGACGGAATGAGCAGTTCTTC	CASRRTSGGRNEQFF
-	TRBV7-9	TRBJ2-3	-	TGTGCCAGCAGCCGAGCTGGGGACACAGATACGCAGTATTTT	CASSRAGDTDTQYF
-	TRBV19	TRBJ2-7	TRBD2	TGTGCCAGTAGAGATAGCGGGGGTACTCACGAGCAGTACTTC	CASRDSGGTHEQYF
-	TRBV7-2	TRBJ2-3	-	TGTGCCAGCGCCATTCGGGGGGCGGGTACAGATACGCAGTATTTT	CASAIRGAGTDTQYF
-	TRBV7-2	TRBJ1-4	-	TGTGCCAGCAGCAAGGACAGTTATGCAACTAATGAAAAACTGTTTTTT	CASSKDSYATNEKLFF
-	TRBV9	TRBJ2-3	-	TGTGCCAGCAGCGTATTAGGGGGAGATACGCAGTATTTT	CASSVLGGDTQYF
-	TRBV6-6	TRBJ1-5	-	TGTGCCAGCAGTTACCCGGTATCGGGGGGACAGCCCCAGCATTTT	CASSYPVSGGQPQHF
-	TRBV28	TRBJ2-3	TRBD1	TGTGCCAGCATGAACAGGGGATACACAGATACGCAGTATTTT	CASMNRGYTDTQYF
-	TRBV5-6	TRBJ2-7	-	TGTGCCAGCAGCTCGGTGGACGAGCAGTACTTC	CASSSVDEQYF
-	TRBV5-4	TRBJ2-5	-	TGTGCCAGCAGCTCGAACCGGGAGCAAGAGACCCAGTACTTC	CASSSNREQETQYF
-	TRBV5-5	TRBJ1-5	-	TGTGCCAGCAGCCGGGACGGTAGCAATCAGCCCCAGCATTTT	CASSRDGSNQPQHF
-	TRBV28	TRBJ1-5	TRBD1	TGTGCCAGCAGACCCCGCCGGGACAGGGTTCAGCCCCAGCATTTT	CASRPRRDRVQPQHF
-	TRBV29-1	TRBJ1-1	-	TGCAGCGCCCCAAGGACGGGGGGTGAAGCTTTCTTT	CSAPRTGGEAFF
-	TRBV4-1	TRBJ2-2	TRBD2	TGCGCCAGCAGCCAAGTGCTAGCGGGCGTCAACACCGGGGAGCTGTTTTTT	CASSQVLAGVNTGELFF
once	TRBV27	TRBJ2-1	TRBD1	TGTGCCAGCAGTTTAATGGGACAGGGCTACAATGAGCAGTTCTTC	CASSLMGQGYNEQFF
-	TRBV7-9	TRBJ2-7	TRBD2	TGTGCCAGCAGCTTAACTAGCGACTCCTACGAGCAGTACTTC	CASSLTSDSYEQYF
-	TRBV6-2/TRBV6-3	TRBJ2-1	TRBD2	TGTGCCAGCAGTTTTAGCGGGGGAGAGCAGTTCTTC	CASSFSGGEQFF
-	TRBV15	TRBJ2-3	-	TGTGCCACCAGCAGAGATAGCAAAATCACAGATACGCAGTATTTT	CATSRDSKITDTQYF
-	TRBV9	TRBJ2-7	-	TGTGCCAGCAGCTTCTCTAGGGACGGCAGTTTCTACGAGCAGTACTTC	CASSFSRDGSFYEQYF
-	TRBV4-2	TRBJ2-1	-	TGTGCCAGCAGCCTAGGGGGGTGGGATGAGCAGTTCTTC	CASSLGGWDEQFF
-	TRBV4-1	TRBJ2-3	-	TGCGCCAGCAGGGCTAGCGACCTAAGCACAGATACGCAGTATTTT	CASRASDLSTDTQYF
-	TRBV28	TRBJ2-5	-	TGTGCCAGCAGTCCCCCGCGGGGTCCGGCAGAGACCCAGTACTTC	CASSPPRGPAETQYF
-	TRBV7-3	TRBJ2-2	TRBD1	TGTGCCAGCAGCTTAATCCCTCCCGGGACAGGGGTGGACGGGGAGCTGTTTTTT	CASSLIPPGTGVDGELFF
-	TRBV28	TRBJ1-4	-	TGTGCCAGCAGTCTCCGAGAGGGAAAACTGTTTTTT	CASSLREGKLFF
-	TRBV5-5	TRBJ2-7	-	TGTGCCAGCAGCTTCGAGGGTTACTACGAGCAGTACTTC	CASSFEGYYEQYF
-	TRBV7-2	TRBJ2-1	TRBD1	TGTGCCAGCAGCCTCAGGACAGGGAGCTCCTACAATGAGCAGTTCTTC	CASSLRTGSSYNEQFF
-	TRBV27	TRBJ2-5	TRBD2	TGTGCCAGCAGTTGGCGGGGGGGCCGGGAGACCCAGTACTTC	CASSWRGGRETQYF
-	TRBV7-8	TRBJ1-4	-	TGTGCCACGGGCCGCACGGGGGTAAATGAAAAACTGTTTTTT	CATGRTGVNEKLFF
-	TRBV5-5	TRBJ2-7	-	TGTGCCAGCAGCTTGGGAGGACAGTACTACGAGCAGTACTTC	CASSLGGQYYEQYF
-	TRBV18	TRBJ2-7	-	TGTGCCAGCTCACGGTCCTCCTACGAGCAGTACTTC	CASSRSSYEQYF
-	TRBV23-1	TRBJ1-5	-	TGCGCCAGCAGTCAAGAAGACAGTAGGCCCCGCAATCAGCCCCAGCATTTT	CASSQEDSRPRNQPQHF
-	TRBV6-5	TRBJ1-4	TRBD1	TGTGCCAGCAGCTATGGACAGGGTAATGAAAAACTGTTTTTT	CASSYGQGNEKLFF
once	TRBV5-5	TRBJ1-3	-	TGTGCCAGCAGCTTGCGGGATTTGGGGTTCTCTGGAAACACCATATATTTT	CASSLRDLGFSGNTIYF
-	TRBV7-9	TRBJ1-1	-	TGTGCCAGCAGCCCTCACCAGACTGAAGCTTTCTTT	CASSPHQTEAFF
-	TRBV7-9	TRBJ2-5	TRBD1	TGTGCCAGCACCGAAACCTTAGCGCTCCAGGGGGCCCAGTACTTC	CASTETLALQGAQYF
-	TRBV5-1	TRBJ2-5	-	TGCGCCAGCAGCTTACCGGGGAGCAGGGAGACCCAGTACTTC	CASSLPGSRETQYF
-	TRBV29-1	TRBJ2-5	TRBD2	TGCAGCGTTGCGGGGGGGGGTCAAGAGACCCAGTACTTC	CSVAGGGQETQYF
-	TRBV6-2/TRBV6-3	TRBJ2-5	-	TGTGCCAGCAGTTACTCGGAGACTCGGGAGACCCAGTACTTC	CASSYSETRETQYF
-	TRBV2	TRBJ2-2	TRBD1	TGTGCCAGCAGTGGGACAGGGGGAAACACCGGGGAGCTGTTTTTT	CASSGTGGNTGELFF
-	TRBV6-1	TRBJ1-5	-	TGTGCCAGCAGTGAAAACCGGGGGTCTAGCAATCAGCCCCAGCATTTT	CASSENRGSSNQPQHF
-	TRBV21-1	TRBJ2-4	-	TGTGCCAGCAGCAAAGAGTGGCAATGGCGACAGCTAAAAAACATTCAGTACTTC	CASSKEWQWRQLKNIQYF
-	TRBV19	TRBJ2-3	-	TGTGCCAGTAGTATAGATCGAGGCGGGGATACGCAGTATTTT	CASSIDRGGDTQYF
-	TRBV7-9	TRBJ2-3	TRBD2	TGTGCCAGCAGCTTAGCCCCTAGCGGGGGCCGGGATACGCAGTATTTT	CASSLAPSGGRDTQYF
-	TRBV7-8	TRBJ1-1	TRBD1	TGTGCCAGCAGCTCGCAGGGGGCGGGTGAAGCTTTCTTT	CASSSQGAGEAFF
-	TRBV5-4	TRBJ2-1	-	TGTGCCAGCAGCGAGGGAGCCAGCGGCGATGAGCAGTTCTTC	CASSEGASGDEQFF
-	TRBV28	TRBJ2-7	-	TGTGCCAGCACCGAGGCGACAGGTCCATCAGGGGAGCAGTACTTC	CASTEATGPSGEQYF
-	TRBV3-1/TRBV3-2	TRBJ2-1	TRBD1	TGTGCCAGCAGCCCCAATATTCGGACAGGGGAGGGCGATGAGCAGTTCTTC	CASSPNIRTGEGDEQFF
few	TRBV6-6	TRBJ2-7	-	TGTGCCAGCAGTTTTGATGACGAGCAGTACTTC	CASSFDDEQYF
-	TRBV7-2	TRBJ2-1	-	TGTGCCAGCAGCTTAGCGGGCGGCAATGAGCAGTTCTTC	CASSLAGGNEQFF
-	TRBV9	TRBJ1-2	-	TGTGCCAGCAGCGTATTAGCAGAGGCTAACTATGGCTACACCTTC	CASSVLAEANYGYTF
-	TRBV5-4	TRBJ2-3	TRBD2	TGTGCCAGCAGCTGGCGAGCGGGAGGAGATACGCAGTATTTT	CASSWRAGGDTQYF
-	TRBV7-2	TRBJ2-7	-	TGTGCCAGCAGTTCTGCCCGGGGGCGGGGCGAGCAGTACTTC	CASSSARGRGEQYF
-	TRBV9	TRBJ2-2	TRBD1	TGTGCCAGCAGCGCCGTCGGACAGGGGGCGCGCGGGGAGCTGTTTTTT	CASSAVGQGARGELFF
-	TRBV29-1	TRBJ1-5	-	TGCAGCGTTGGACAGACCAATCAGCCCCAGCATTTT	CSVGQTNQPQHF
few	TRBV19	TRBJ2-7	TRBD1	TGTGCCAGTAGTATAGAATGGACAGGCCTAGCCTACGAGCAGTACTTC	CASSIEWTGLAYEQYF
-	TRBV5-1	TRBJ2-7	-	TGCGCCAGCAGCTTTTTGGCGGGGAGCTCCTACGAGCAGTACTTC	CASSFLAGSSYEQYF
-	TRBV3-1/TRBV3-2	TRBJ1-3	-	TGTGCCAGCAGCCTACACGGCGGGGTCGGCTCTGGAAACACCATATATTTT	CASSLHGGVGSGNTIYF
-	TRBV29-1	TRBJ2-1	-	TGCAGCGTTGAATCCCAGAAGTCGGACTCCTACAATGAGCAGTTCTTC	CSVESQKSDSYNEQFF
-	TRBV27	TRBJ1-5	-	TGTGCCAGCAGTCCAGGACAGACGTCGTATCAGCCCCAGCATTTT	CASSPGQTSYQPQHF
-	TRBV5-1	TRBJ1-2	TRBD1	TGCGCCAGCAGCTTCGGGACAGGCTATGGCTACACCTTC	CASSFGTGYGYTF